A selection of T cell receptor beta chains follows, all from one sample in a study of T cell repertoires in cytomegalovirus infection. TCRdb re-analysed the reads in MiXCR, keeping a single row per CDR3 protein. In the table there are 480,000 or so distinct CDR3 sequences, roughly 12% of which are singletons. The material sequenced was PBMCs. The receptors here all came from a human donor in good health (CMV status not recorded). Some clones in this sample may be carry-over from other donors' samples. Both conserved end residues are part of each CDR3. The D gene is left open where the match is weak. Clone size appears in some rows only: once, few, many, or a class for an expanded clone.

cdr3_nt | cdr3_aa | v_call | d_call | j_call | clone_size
TGTGCCAGCAGTGGATCGTGGGGAGGTGGTTACAATGAGCAGTTCTTC | CASSGSWGGGYNEQFF | TRBV28 | NA | TRBJ2-1 | many
TGCAGCGTTAGTAGTGGCCCCTACAATGAGCAGTTCTTC | CSVSSGPYNEQFF | TRBV29-1 | NA | TRBJ2-1 | many
TGTGCCAGCAGCCCGACTAGCTCCCCAATGAATGAGCAGTTCTTC | CASSPTSSPMNEQFF | TRBV12-3/TRBV12-4 | TRBD2 | TRBJ2-1 | many
TGTGCCAGTAGTATTATCCCCGGGACGGCCGTCGTCTACACCTTC | CASSIIPGTAVVYTF | TRBV19 | NA | TRBJ1-2 | many
TGTGCCAGCAGACTAAAACCGACAGGGACCACCGGGGAGCTGTTTTTT | CASRLKPTGTTGELFF | TRBV27 | TRBD1 | TRBJ2-2 | many
TGTGCCAGCAGCTTGGAACAGAACATTCAGTACTTC | CASSLEQNIQYF | TRBV5-4 | NA | TRBJ2-4 | NA
TGCGCCAGCAGCTACGGGAGTGACTATGGCTACACCTTC | CASSYGSDYGYTF | TRBV5-1 | NA | TRBJ1-2 | many
TGTGCCAGCAGTTATACCGGGACACTGGTTACCGGGGCCAACGTCCTGACTTTC | CASSYTGTLVTGANVLTF | TRBV6-5 | NA | TRBJ2-6 | many
TGTGCCAGCAGCTTAGTGAGCGGGGCAAACAATGAGCAGTTCTTC | CASSLVSGANNEQFF | TRBV7-8 | TRBD2 | TRBJ2-1 | many
TGTGCCATCAGTTATGGGACTACCGGGATCCACAATGAGCAGTTCTTC | CAISYGTTGIHNEQFF | TRBV10-3 | TRBD2 | TRBJ2-1 | NA
TGCGCCAGCAGCCCCGACGGGACGGATTCACCCCTCCACTTT | CASSPDGTDSPLHF | TRBV5-1 | NA | TRBJ1-6 | NA
TGTGCCAGCAGTGTGATGACGACCAACTATGGCTACACCTTC | CASSVMTTNYGYTF | TRBV2 | NA | TRBJ1-2 | NA
TGTGCCAGCAGCTTAGAAACGGGAGGGTACAACAATGAGCAGTTCTTC | CASSLETGGYNNEQFF | TRBV11-2 | TRBD2 | TRBJ2-1 | many
TGTGCCAGCAGCCCGATCCTCGGACAGGGGGTATATGGCTACACCTTC | CASSPILGQGVYGYTF | TRBV11-2 | TRBD1 | TRBJ1-2 | many
TGTGCCAGCAGTTCAAGCGGGATCTCCTACGAGCAGTACTTC | CASSSSGISYEQYF | TRBV28 | TRBD2 | TRBJ2-7 | NA
TGTGCCAGCAGCCCAGCCGTGACCACTGAAGCTTTCTTT | CASSPAVTTEAFF | TRBV3-1 | NA | TRBJ1-1 | few
TGTGCCAGCAGCCGGGCGGGGAACACAGATACGCAGTATTTT | CASSRAGNTDTQYF | TRBV7-6 | NA | TRBJ2-3 | many
TGTGCCAGTAACGATCCTCGGGGGGGATCGTCCTATAATTCACCCCTCCACTTT | CASNDPRGGSSYNSPLHF | TRBV19 | NA | TRBJ1-6 | many
TGTGCCAGCAGTTCTCCGACTAGCGGGGTGGGGGAGCAGTACTTC | CASSSPTSGVGEQYF | TRBV12-3/TRBV12-4 | TRBD2 | TRBJ2-7 | NA
TGCAGTGCAATCTCCTCGGGTCCCAGGAATCAGCCCCAGCATTTT | CSAISSGPRNQPQHF | TRBV20-1 | NA | TRBJ1-5 | many
TGTGCCAGCTCACCCCGACAGGGACTTAACTACGAGCAGTACTTC | CASSPRQGLNYEQYF | TRBV18 | NA | TRBJ2-7 | many
TGTGCCACCAGCAGAGGGGGGATCTCTGGAAACACCATATATTTT | CATSRGGISGNTIYF | TRBV15 | NA | TRBJ1-3 | many
TGCGCCAGCAGCTTGGATGGACAGGGGGCAAGACGAGAGACCCAGTACTTC | CASSLDGQGARRETQYF | TRBV5-1 | TRBD1 | TRBJ2-5 | many
TGTGCCAGTAAATCAGGGGATCAGCCCCAGCATTTT | CASKSGDQPQHF | TRBV19 | NA | TRBJ1-5 | NA
TGCAGTGCTACAAGCGGACAGAGCACTGAAGCTTTCTTT | CSATSGQSTEAFF | TRBV20-1 | NA | TRBJ1-1 | many
TGCAGTGCTAGGGGTACCTACGGGGACGGCTACACCTTC | CSARGTYGDGYTF | TRBV20-1 | NA | TRBJ1-2 | many
TGCAGTGCTAGGAGGACAGGGCGTAGCGGGGAGCTGTTTTTT | CSARRTGRSGELFF | TRBV20-1 | TRBD1 | TRBJ2-2 | many
TGTGCCAGCAGCCATACTAGCGGGAAAGAGACCCAGTACTTC | CASSHTSGKETQYF | TRBV14 | TRBD2 | TRBJ2-5 | many
TGCAGTGCTAGAGATCGGGGTACTGGGGTTCAGCAGTTCTTC | CSARDRGTGVQQFF | TRBV20-1 | NA | TRBJ2-1 | few
TGTGCCAGCAGCTTGGCGGCAGGGAATCGCTATGGCTACACCTTC | CASSLAAGNRYGYTF | TRBV5-5 | NA | TRBJ1-2 | many
TGCAGTGCTAGATACGGGACGGACACCGGGGAGCTGTTTTTT | CSARYGTDTGELFF | TRBV20-1 | NA | TRBJ2-2 | many
TGTGCCAGCAGTACCTCTAGCGGGAGAATCGGGAATGAGCAGTTCTTC | CASSTSSGRIGNEQFF | TRBV6-4 | TRBD2 | TRBJ2-1 | few
TGTGCCCGGGACAGGGGAAACTATGGCTACACCTTC | CARDRGNYGYTF | TRBV30 | TRBD1 | TRBJ1-2 | NA
TGTGCCAGTAGTCCGCGAACGGAGGGGAGTTCACCCCTCCACTTT | CASSPRTEGSSPLHF | TRBV19 | NA | TRBJ1-6 | few
TGTGCCAGCAGCCTGGGACAGGGGGTTCAAGCTTTCTTT | CASSLGQGVQAFF | TRBV7-8 | TRBD1 | TRBJ1-1 | many
TGTGCCAGCAGCCAAGCAAGTGAGGGGTTTGGCTACACCTTC | CASSQASEGFGYTF | TRBV14 | NA | TRBJ1-2 | NA
TGTGCCAGCAGTATCCAGGGTTTAGGGGCTGAAGCTTTCTTT | CASSIQGLGAEAFF | TRBV28 | NA | TRBJ1-1 | many
TGTGCCACCAGTGATAGGCTAGGAGACAGTCAGAATCAGCCCCAGCATTTT | CATSDRLGDSQNQPQHF | TRBV24-1 | NA | TRBJ1-5 | many
TGTGCCAGCAGCTTAGATCATGTAGAGTCCTACGAGCAGTACTTC | CASSLDHVESYEQYF | TRBV11-2 | NA | TRBJ2-7 | many
TGTGCCAGTAGTATAGCGACCCTGAACACCGGGGAGCTGTTTTTT | CASSIATLNTGELFF | TRBV19 | NA | TRBJ2-2 | few
TGTGCCAGCAGCTTAAGGAGCTCTGGGGCCAACGTCCTGACTTTC | CASSLRSSGANVLTF | TRBV7-2 | NA | TRBJ2-6 | many
TGTGCCAGCAGCTCTGATCCGGGACTGGAGGCTTTCTTT | CASSSDPGLEAFF | TRBV7-9 | NA | TRBJ1-1 | many
TGTGCCAGCAGTTACCCAACTGCAACTAATGAAAAACTGTTTTTT | CASSYPTATNEKLFF | TRBV12-3/TRBV12-4 | NA | TRBJ1-4 | many
TGTGCCAGCAGCTTAGGAATGTGGGTTTCCTACGAGCAGTACTTC | CASSLGMWVSYEQYF | TRBV7-8 | NA | TRBJ2-7 | many
TGTGCCAGCAGTGGCGCCAGGGTTGGCGAGCAGTACTTC | CASSGARVGEQYF | TRBV6-1 | NA | TRBJ2-7 | many
TGTGCCAGCGGGGGGCAGGGGACTTTGGGCAATCAGCCCCAGCATTTT | CASGGQGTLGNQPQHF | TRBV2 | NA | TRBJ1-5 | many
TGTGCCAGCAGTGTGGGAGAAGTGTCCCCAACTAATGAAAAACTGTTTTTT | CASSVGEVSPTNEKLFF | TRBV6-1 | NA | TRBJ1-4 | many
TGTGCCAGCAGCGAAAGGCTAGCGGGGGGGGGAGATACGCAGTATTTT | CASSERLAGGGDTQYF | TRBV7-3 | TRBD2 | TRBJ2-3 | NA
TGTGCCAGCAGCTTCCCCGAGGAAGTGCATGGCTACACCTTC | CASSFPEEVHGYTF | TRBV7-6 | NA | TRBJ1-2 | few
TGTGCCAGTAGTGGATACTGGGACGGAGGCTCCTACGAGCAGTACTTC | CASSGYWDGGSYEQYF | TRBV19 | NA | TRBJ2-7 | few
TGTGCCAGCAGCGGACAGCAGACTAGCACAGATACGCAGTATTTT | CASSGQQTSTDTQYF | TRBV5-4 | NA | TRBJ2-3 | NA
TGTGCCAGCAGCTTAGGGGGGGGAATGGAGGAGACCCAGTACTTC | CASSLGGGMEETQYF | TRBV11-1 | TRBD2 | TRBJ2-5 | many
TGTGCCAGCAGCTTAGGACGTGGGGTAGGCAATGAGCAGTTCTTC | CASSLGRGVGNEQFF | TRBV7-6 | NA | TRBJ2-1 | many